The 27 T cell receptor beta chains presented below share a single source sample, sequenced in a study of OX40 agonist ivuxolimab in advanced cancers. This table comes from immunoSEQ multiplex PCR, and its TCRdb copy is limited to in-frame clones, with some not included. This sample has tens of thousands of clones, with 65% to 85% found just once. Here the sequenced sample was CD4+ or CD8+ T cells sorted from blood, taken in a trial of the OX40 agonist ivuxolimab. These receptors came from an adult with an advanced solid tumor such as melanoma, head and neck, liver or kidney cancer.

The chain employs TRBV5-1 and TRBJ1-2; 9 nucleotides line up with TRBD1. This CDR3 spans 19 amino acids. Germline CDR1 SGHRS, CDR2 YFSETQ. J lost 4 bases, V lost 4 bases, and 20 bases had no gene match. CDR3 sequence: CASSVEHRDRETTLYGYTF. For the CDR3, the DNA is TGCGCCAGCAGCGTCGAACACCGGGACAGGGAGACCACACTCTATGGCTACACCTTC.

The J gene is TRBJ1-2, the V gene TRBV6-1; D unclear. This CDR3 has 12 amino acids. Looked up from germline, CDR1 is MNHNS and CDR2 is SASEGT. V was clipped by 5 bases and J by 8 bases, with 12 bases between them. The CDR3, as DNA: TGTGCCAGCAGTCCCTCCCCACGGGGCTACACCTTC. Protein: CASSPSPRGYTF.

V usage is TRBV5-1 and J usage is TRBJ1-1; 7 bases agree with TRBD1. Germline CDR1 and CDR2: SGHRS and YFSETQ. The CDR3 has 17 amino acids. J was trimmed by 6 bases and V by 2 bases; bases with no gene match: 16. The CDR3 region has the DNA TGCGCCAGCAGCTTACAGGGGAGACGGGGAACCAAGCCTGAAGCTTTCTTT. Its translation: CASSLQGRRGTKPEAFF.

This clone was detected a few times. The genes are TRBV12-5 and TRBJ1-1; D is perhaps TRBD1 (5 bases). V was trimmed by 1 base and J by 1 base, leaving 13 bases between them. Germline-derived CDR1 and CDR2 are LGHNT and FRNRAP. The CDR3 is made up of 16 amino acids. The CDR3 nucleotides are TGTGCTAGTGGTTTGGCACGGGGGGTCGGGAACACTGAAGCTTTCTTT. It codes for CASGLARGVGNTEAFF.

The chain joins TRBV10-1 to TRBJ2-2; no definite D call. Trimming took 0 bases from V and 5 from J, leaving 4 bases between them. Germline V gene lookup returns CDR1 WNHNN and CDR2 SYGVQD (reference sequence). The CDR3 contains 13 residues. CDR3 in amino acids: CASSESGTGELFF. CDR3 sequence (DNA): TGCGCCAGCAGTGAGTCAGGAACCGGGGAGCTGTTTTTT.

The chain has TRBV27 and TRBJ1-2; 8 bases are a match to TRBD1. CDR3 length: 15 amino acids. Trimming removed 5 bases from V and 4 bases from J; junction bases left unmatched: 9. Germline lookup yields CDR1 MNHEY and CDR2 SMNVEV (reference sequence). The CDR3 loop reads CASSATGVNGYGYTF. CDR3 nucleotides: TGTGCCAGCAGTGCGACAGGGGTAAACGGCTATGGCTACACCTTC.

This clone was found a few times. CDR3 protein: CASTPLEGHYGYTF. DNA of the CDR3: TGTGCCAGCACCCCCTTGGAGGGACACTATGGCTACACCTTC. V and J are TRBV5-5 and TRBJ1-2; possibly TRBD1 for D (5 bases). The CDR3 sequence is 14 residues long. V was clipped by 6 bases and J by 3 bases, with 15 bases between them. Germline V gene data show CDR1 as SGHKS and CDR2 as YYEKEE (reference sequence).

The CDR3 spells CASSLGTGELFF. The DNA of the CDR3 is TGTGCCAGCAGCCTCGGCACCGGGGAGCTGTTTTTT. The chain carries TRBV7-9 and TRBJ2-2; D is unresolved. The CDR3 is 12 amino acids. From germline, CDR1 is SEHNR and CDR2 FQNEAQ (reference sequence). V was shortened by 5 bases and J by 4 bases, with 5 bases between the two germline ends.

The chain employs TRBV7-2 and TRBJ2-4, with TRBD1 identical over 8 bases. The CDR3 is made up of 17 amino acids. Germline V gene data show CDR1 as SGHTA and CDR2 as FQGNSA. J gave up 3 bases and V 5 bases, and 12 bases lay outside the gene matches. CDR3 nucleotides: TGTGCCAGCAGCGGACAGGGAATCGGAGGGGGCAAAAACATTCAGTACTTC. Protein sequence: CASSGQGIGGGKNIQYF.

The rearrangement joins TRBV2 to TRBJ1-1; D uncertain. Trimming took off 6 bases at V and 4 bases at J, with 18 bases between the two ends. CDR3 length: 15 amino acids. The V gene's germline CDR1 is SNHLY and CDR2 FYNNEI. DNA for the CDR3: TGTGCCAGCAGCGGAGGACTGGCTTCGGGCACTGAAGCTTTCTTT. This gives the protein CASSGGLASGTEAFF. Based on the CDR3 plus reference TRBV2 and TRBJ1-1, the full variable domain is EPEVTQTPSHQVTQMGQEVILRCVPISNHLYFYWYRQILGQKVEFLVSFYNNEISEKSEIFDDQFSVERPDGSNFTLKIRSTKLEDSAMYFCASSGGLASGTEAFFGQGTRLTVV.

CDR3 in amino acids: CASSQEVRSWGTEAFF. The CDR3 DNA reads TGTGCCAGCAGCCAAGAAGTAAGGAGCTGGGGCACTGAAGCTTTCTTT. The gene calls are TRBV4-2 and TRBJ1-1, with no clear D. CDR1 and CDR2 (germline): LGHNA, YNFKEQ. The CDR3 is 16 amino acids. Deletions cut 0 bases from V and 4 bases from J, with 15 bases between.

This chain uses TRBV4-3 with TRBJ2-2; 9 nucleotides align to TRBD1. The CDR3 is 16 amino acids. In germline, CDR1 is LGHNA, CDR2 YSLEER. V lost 4 bases and J lost 4; bases outside the gene matches: 7. The DNA for the CDR3 is TGCGCCAGCAGCCGACGGACAGGGGCGGGCACCGGGGAGCTGTTTTTT. This translates into CASSRRTGAGTGELFF.

Of note for this clone: The sample holds other DNA sequences that translate to the same CDR3. This chain connects TRBV6-5 to TRBJ2-3; the match to TRBD1 covers 10 bases. Trimming at V came to 2 bases and at J to 2 bases, leaving 1 base not matched to a gene. This CDR3 is 15 amino acids long. Germline V gives CDR1 MNHEY, CDR2 SVGAGI. The CDR3 protein is CASSYGTGDTDTQYF. CDR3 sequence (DNA): TGTGCCAGCAGTTACGGGACAGGGGACACAGATACGCAGTATTTT.

The chain is built from TRBV30 and TRBJ1-5; a possible D gene is TRBD1 (5 bases). CDR1 and CDR2 (germline): GTSNPN, SVGIG (reference sequence). The CDR3 sequence is 15 residues long. V shed 0 bases and J shed 4 bases, with 13 bases lying between them. The CDR3 DNA reads as TGTGCCTGGAGTGTACGGGAGGGGTGGAATCAGCCCCAGCATTTT. It is translated as CAWSVREGWNQPQHF.

This chain joins TRBV5-1 and TRBJ1-1; 7 bases fit TRBD1. Trimming removed 4 bases from V and 5 bases from J; junction bases left unmatched: 5. The CDR3 is made up of 13 amino acids. Looked up from germline, CDR1 is SGHRS and CDR2 is YFSETQ. CDR3 in amino acids: CASSLWDRTEAFF. CDR3 coding DNA: TGCGCCAGCAGCCTATGGGACAGAACTGAAGCTTTCTTT.

The V call is TRBV18, the J call TRBJ1-1; unclear D gene. CDR3 size: 15 residues. V was clipped by 1 base and J by 1 base, with 10 bases between them. The V gene's germline CDR1 is KGHSH and CDR2 LQKENI. DNA of the CDR3: TGTGCCAGCTCACCACAACTTCAGACGAACACTGAAGCTTTCTTT. Translated: CASSPQLQTNTEAFF.

The chain employs TRBV5-6 and TRBJ2-3; 8 bases fit TRBD2. V shed 0 bases and J 4 bases; nucleotides not matched to a gene: 1. The germline CDR1 and CDR2 sequences are SGHDT and YYEEEE. The CDR3 sequence is 14 residues long. The CDR3 coding sequence is TGTGCCAGCAGCTTGGGCGGGGGGTCAGATACGCAGTATTTT. Translation gives CASSLGGGSDTQYF.

This sequence joins TRBV9 and TRBJ2-5; TRBD2 is a possible D gene (6 bases). Germline V CDR1 and CDR2: SGDLS, YYNGEE. Deletions cut 5 bases from V and 5 bases from J, with 13 bases between. CDR3 size: 13 residues. For the CDR3, the DNA is TGTGCCAGCAGTCCAGGGACTCTCGAGACCCAGTACTTC. This translates into CASSPGTLETQYF.

The V and J genes are TRBV18 and TRBJ2-7; TRBD2 is a possible D gene (5 bases). The CDR3 consists of 14 residues. V was clipped by 2 bases and J by 3 bases, with 11 bases between them. Germline CDR1 and CDR2: KGHSH and LQKENI. The CDR3 loop is CASSPFSSGYEQYF. The CDR3 DNA is TGTGCCAGCTCACCATTCTCCAGCGGCTACGAGCAGTACTTC.

The genes are TRBV7-2 and TRBJ2-2, with D perhaps matching TRBD1 or TRBD2 (5 bases each). This CDR3 region has 15 residues. The V end lost 1 base, the J end lost 7 bases, and 13 bases lay between the germline ends. The germline gives CDR1 SGHTA, CDR2 FQGNSA. This chain's CDR3 is CASSLVGAHLGELFF. The CDR3 DNA reads TGTGCCAGCAGCTTAGTCGGGGCTCATCTCGGGGAGCTGTTTTTT.

This clone has only a few counts. The V call is TRBV30, the J call TRBJ1-1; possibly TRBD1 for D (6 bases). Germline CDR1 reads GTSNPN; CDR2 reads SVGIG (reference sequence). V lost 4 bases and J lost 7, with 13 bases in between. The CDR3 is 12 amino acids. The chain's CDR3 is CAWTPQGLEAFF. As DNA, the CDR3 is TGTGCCTGGACACCACAGGGCCTTGAAGCTTTCTTT.

This clone is a singleton in its sample. CDR3 bases: TGTGCCAGCTCACCACCGTTCGGGGGGCAGAACATTCAGTACTTC. Translated: CASSPPFGGQNIQYF. The chain has TRBV18 and TRBJ2-4; a possible D gene is TRBD2 (7 bases). Deletions cut 0 bases from V and 7 bases from J, with 13 bases between. Germline CDR1 reads KGHSH; CDR2 reads LQKENI. This CDR3 has 15 amino acids.

J is TRBJ1-2 and V is TRBV7-9; 7 nucleotides align to TRBD1. The ends lost 4 bases at V and 3 bases at J; junction bases unmatched: 8. This CDR3 is 15 amino acids long. Germline V gene sequence: CDR1 SEHNR, CDR2 FQNEAQ (reference sequence). CDR3 coding DNA: TGTGCCAGCAGCTCCAGACAGGGTGTGGACTATGGCTACACCTTC. Its translation is CASSSRQGVDYGYTF.

The chain recombines TRBV2 with TRBJ1-2; D not certain. The CDR3 sequence is 14 residues long. Germline assignment: CDR1 SNHLY and CDR2 FYNNEI. The germline V and J ends were trimmed by 6 bases and 1 base, with 12 bases remaining between them. CDR3 amino acids: CASRPVRINYGYTF. CDR3 DNA: TGTGCCAGCAGACCCGTGAGGATTAACTATGGCTACACCTTC.

The rearrangement joins TRBV19 to TRBJ1-5, with TRBD1 identical over 7 bases. The germline CDR1 and CDR2 sequences are LNHDA and SQIVND (reference sequence). This CDR3 is built from 16 residues. V lost 5 bases and J lost 0; bases outside the gene matches: 7. The DNA of the CDR3 is TGTGCCAGTAGTCAGGGGGAACTCAATAGCAATCAGCCCCAGCATTTT. Its protein is CASSQGELNSNQPQHF. Full variable domain (remainder filled in from reference TRBV19 and TRBJ1-5): DGGITQSPKYLFRKEGQNVTLSCEQNLNHDAMYWYRQDPGQGLRLIYYSQIVNDFQKGDIAEGYSVSREKKESFPLTVTSAQKNPTAFYLCASSQGELNSNQPQHFGDGTRLSIL.

The chain uses TRBV25-1 and TRBJ2-3; D is perhaps TRBD1 or TRBD2 (5 bases each). The CDR3 length is 15 residues. Germline V lookup: CDR1 MGHDK, CDR2 SYGVNS. The ends were cut back, 1 base at V and 4 bases at J, with 12 bases in the middle. CDR3 sequence: CASSELSSGPDTQYF. The DNA of the CDR3 is TGTGCCAGCAGTGAATTATCGTCGGGACCAGATACGCAGTATTTT.

The chain combines TRBV19 with TRBJ1-1; D possibly corresponds to TRBD1 (5 bases). Germline lookup yields CDR1 LNHDA and CDR2 SQIVND (reference sequence). Between the trimmed V and J ends, which lost 3 bases and 2 bases, there was a span of 13 bases. CDR3 size: 15 residues. The CDR3 region has the DNA TGTGCCAGTAGTATGCCTAAAGGGACCAACACTGAAGCTTTCTTT. Protein: CASSMPKGTNTEAFF. The full variable domain, its missing parts supplied by reference TRBV19 and TRBJ1-1, is DGGITQSPKYLFRKEGQNVTLSCEQNLNHDAMYWYRQDPGQGLRLIYYSQIVNDFQKGDIAEGYSVSREKKESFPLTVTSAQKNPTAFYLCASSMPKGTNTEAFFGQGTRLTVV.